What follows is one TCR beta chain and its context. No antigen is known for it. The CDR3 runs to 14 residues. Germline V gene sequence: CDR1 MNHEY, CDR2 SVGAGI. With 6 bases removed from V and 15 bases from J, the gap between germline ends came to 24 bases. The data were taken from a study of graft-versus-host responses after intestinal transplantation. Study-level findings and limits: GvH clones occurred in recipient marrow; some first appeared in ileum or blood.

Sequenced by immunoSEQ multiplex PCR; TCRdb stores in-frame clones only, minus some. This table has tens of thousands of clones, nearly 85% appearing once. The TCR originated in a human donor who was the organ donor for an intestinal transplant. This chain links TRBV6-5 with TRBJ2-1, with D possibly being TRBD1 (6 bases). Sequencing used unstimulated CD4+ T cells sorted from spleen or lymph node cells, obtained before transplant. CDR3 sequence reads: CASSPPRQDPLWFF. CDR3 sequence (DNA): TGTGCCAGCAGCCCACCCCGACAGGACCCCCTTTGGTTCTTC.